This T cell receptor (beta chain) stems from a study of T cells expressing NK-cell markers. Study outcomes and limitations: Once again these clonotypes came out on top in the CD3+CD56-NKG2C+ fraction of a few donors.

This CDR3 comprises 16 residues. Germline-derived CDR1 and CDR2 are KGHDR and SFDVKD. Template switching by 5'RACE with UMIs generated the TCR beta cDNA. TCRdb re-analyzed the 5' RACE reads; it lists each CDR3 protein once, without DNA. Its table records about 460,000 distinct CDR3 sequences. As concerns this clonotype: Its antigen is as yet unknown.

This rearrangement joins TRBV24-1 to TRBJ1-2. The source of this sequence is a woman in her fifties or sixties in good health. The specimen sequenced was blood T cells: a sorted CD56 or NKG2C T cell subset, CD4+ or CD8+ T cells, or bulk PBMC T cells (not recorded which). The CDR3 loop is CATSDMHRSEGYGYTF.